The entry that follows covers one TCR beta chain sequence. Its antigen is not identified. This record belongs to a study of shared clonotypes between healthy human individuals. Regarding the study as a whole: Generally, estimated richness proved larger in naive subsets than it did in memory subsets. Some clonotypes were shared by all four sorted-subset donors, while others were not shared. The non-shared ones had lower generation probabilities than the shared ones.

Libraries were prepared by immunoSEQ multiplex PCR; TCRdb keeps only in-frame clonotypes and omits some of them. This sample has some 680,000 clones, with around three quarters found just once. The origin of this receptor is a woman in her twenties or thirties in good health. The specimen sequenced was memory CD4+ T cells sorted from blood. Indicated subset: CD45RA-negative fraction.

The CDR3 region has the DNA TGTGCCAGCAGCTTAGAGCGGGGGATCTACGAGCAGTACTTC. It codes for CASSLERGIYEQYF. The chain recombines TRBV7-8 with TRBJ2-7; 8 bases map to TRBD2. This CDR3 has 14 amino acids. V gave up 1 base and J gave up 3 bases; unmatched junction bases: 2. Germline lookup yields CDR1 SGHVS and CDR2 FQNEAQ.